This is a list of T cell receptor beta chains from one sample in a study of CD8+CD57+ T cells in acquired aplastic anemia. TCRdb processed the reads anew with MiXCR; each CDR3 protein has one entry. The sample contains a few hundred thousand distinct CDR3 sequences, around a third of which appear only once. The sequenced sample was sorted CD4+, CD8+, or CD8+CD57+ T cells (not recorded which) from PBMCs. The receptors derive from a human donor with aplastic anemia. The CDR3 runs from the conserved cysteine through the conserved F or W. The order of the fields is V gene, D gene, J gene, clone size, CDR3 protein, CDR3 DNA. A D gene is named only where the DNA matches it firmly. Where a row states a size, it is once, few, many or the class of an expanded clone; other rows omit it.

TRBV11-2	.	TRBJ2-7	.	CAWSIGGEQYF	TGTGCCTGGAGTATAGGGGGCGAGCAGTACTTC
TRBV25-1	TRBD2	TRBJ2-7	.	CASMGGGSAQSWKYEQYF	TGTGCCAGCATGGGCGGGGGGTCGGCCCAGTCGTGGAAATACGAGCAGTACTTC
TRBV25-1	.	TRBJ1-6	.	CASSPSDVDDSPLHF	TGTGCCAGCAGCCCGTCGGACGTGGATGATTCACCCCTCCACTTC
TRBV20-1	.	TRBJ2-7	many	CSAPTDNEQYF	TGCAGTGCTCCCACAGACAACGAGCAGTACTTC
TRBV19	TRBD1	TRBJ2-4	.	CASSPRQGRNIQYF	TGTGCCAGTAGTCCACGACAGGGAAGAAACATTCAGTACTTC
TRBV28	.	TRBJ1-6	.	CASSTRYPNWNSPLHF	TGTGCCAGCAGTACTCGTTACCCCAATTGGAATTCACCCCTCCACTTT
TRBV2	.	TRBJ1-3	many	CAIDEMVSGNTIYF	TGTGCCATCGACGAGATGGTCTCTGGAAACACCATATATTTT
TRBV10-3	TRBD2	TRBJ2-2	many	CAINLAGGTGELFF	TGTGCCATCAACCTAGCGGGGGGCACCGGGGAGCTGTTTTTT
TRBV29-1	.	TRBJ2-5	.	CSAVGARKETQYF	TGCAGCGCCGTCGGGGCCCGAAAAGAGACCCAGTACTTC
TRBV15	.	TRBJ1-2	.	CATSRGQGNYGYTF	TGTGCCACCAGCCGGGGGCAGGGCAACTATGGCTACACCTTC
TRBV29-1	.	TRBJ2-4	many	CSVEGSAKNIQYF	TGCAGCGTTGAAGGGTCGGCCAAAAACATTCAGTACTTC
TRBV25-1	TRBD2	TRBJ2-7	.	CASRIAGGLLEQYF	TGTGCCAGCAGAATAGCGGGAGGGCTTTTAGAGCAGTACTTC
TRBV15	TRBD1	TRBJ1-2	.	CATSSPGQPEGYTF	TGTGCCACCAGCAGTCCGGGACAGCCCGAAGGCTACACCTTC
TRBV4-3	.	TRBJ1-3	.	CASSQDVGSGNTIYF	TGCGCCAGCAGCCAAGATGTCGGCTCTGGAAACACCATATATTTT
TRBV3-1	TRBD1	TRBJ1-2	few	CASSQGGWTGVGYTF	TGTGCCAGCAGCCAAGGTGGGTGGACAGGGGTCGGCTACACCTTC
TRBV19	TRBD1	TRBJ2-3	.	CASRDRGHTDTQYF	TGTGCCAGTAGGGACAGGGGGCACACAGATACGCAGTATTTT
TRBV25-1	.	TRBJ1-1	.	CASSAARGTEAFF	TGTGCCAGCAGTGCTGCCCGTGGAACTGAAGCTTTCTTT
TRBV19	TRBD1	TRBJ1-1	.	CASNIGQGAFF	TGTGCCAGTAATATAGGACAGGGGGCTTTCTTT
TRBV29-1	.	TRBJ2-7	many	CSVDLLGGHEQYF	TGCAGCGTTGATCTACTGGGAGGTCACGAGCAGTACTTC
TRBV20-1	.	TRBJ2-7	.	CSARDWSGVYYEQYF	TGCAGTGCTAGAGATTGGTCAGGAGTTTACTACGAGCAGTACTTC
TRBV5-1	TRBD2	TRBJ2-1	.	CASNLSAGGPGEQFF	TGCGCCAGCAACTTATCAGCGGGAGGGCCCGGTGAGCAGTTCTTC
TRBV4-2	TRBD2	TRBJ2-7	.	CASSQGVPGGRSEQYF	TGTGCCAGCAGCCAAGGGGTACCGGGAGGGCGCTCCGAGCAGTACTTC